The clone carrying this T cell receptor (beta chain) occurred a few times. Its antigen is currently unknown. Germline V gene lookup returns CDR1 SGHRS and CDR2 YFSETQ. V was pared by 2 bases and J by 2 bases, with 7 bases of the junction left unmatched. CDR3 length: 16 amino acids. TCRdb called the RT-PCR reads again in MiXCR, with one record for every CDR3 protein. The sample yields hundreds of thousands of distinct CDR3 sequences, less than 20% seen once. The data originate from a study of response to subunit inactivated influenza vaccine. Study-level results: After each seasonal influenza vaccination, few new T cells are recruited, the authors suggested.

J is TRBJ2-1 and V is TRBV5-1, with 7 bases aligning to TRBD1. The specimen comprised PBMCs from blood, sampled around 5 days after vaccination. This sequence originates from a man between 50 and 59 years old who received an inactivated influenza vaccine. This CDR3 is CASSFRNRGPYNEQFF. CDR3 DNA sequence: TGCGCCAGCAGCTTCAGAAACAGGGGACCCTACAATGAGCAGTTCTTC.